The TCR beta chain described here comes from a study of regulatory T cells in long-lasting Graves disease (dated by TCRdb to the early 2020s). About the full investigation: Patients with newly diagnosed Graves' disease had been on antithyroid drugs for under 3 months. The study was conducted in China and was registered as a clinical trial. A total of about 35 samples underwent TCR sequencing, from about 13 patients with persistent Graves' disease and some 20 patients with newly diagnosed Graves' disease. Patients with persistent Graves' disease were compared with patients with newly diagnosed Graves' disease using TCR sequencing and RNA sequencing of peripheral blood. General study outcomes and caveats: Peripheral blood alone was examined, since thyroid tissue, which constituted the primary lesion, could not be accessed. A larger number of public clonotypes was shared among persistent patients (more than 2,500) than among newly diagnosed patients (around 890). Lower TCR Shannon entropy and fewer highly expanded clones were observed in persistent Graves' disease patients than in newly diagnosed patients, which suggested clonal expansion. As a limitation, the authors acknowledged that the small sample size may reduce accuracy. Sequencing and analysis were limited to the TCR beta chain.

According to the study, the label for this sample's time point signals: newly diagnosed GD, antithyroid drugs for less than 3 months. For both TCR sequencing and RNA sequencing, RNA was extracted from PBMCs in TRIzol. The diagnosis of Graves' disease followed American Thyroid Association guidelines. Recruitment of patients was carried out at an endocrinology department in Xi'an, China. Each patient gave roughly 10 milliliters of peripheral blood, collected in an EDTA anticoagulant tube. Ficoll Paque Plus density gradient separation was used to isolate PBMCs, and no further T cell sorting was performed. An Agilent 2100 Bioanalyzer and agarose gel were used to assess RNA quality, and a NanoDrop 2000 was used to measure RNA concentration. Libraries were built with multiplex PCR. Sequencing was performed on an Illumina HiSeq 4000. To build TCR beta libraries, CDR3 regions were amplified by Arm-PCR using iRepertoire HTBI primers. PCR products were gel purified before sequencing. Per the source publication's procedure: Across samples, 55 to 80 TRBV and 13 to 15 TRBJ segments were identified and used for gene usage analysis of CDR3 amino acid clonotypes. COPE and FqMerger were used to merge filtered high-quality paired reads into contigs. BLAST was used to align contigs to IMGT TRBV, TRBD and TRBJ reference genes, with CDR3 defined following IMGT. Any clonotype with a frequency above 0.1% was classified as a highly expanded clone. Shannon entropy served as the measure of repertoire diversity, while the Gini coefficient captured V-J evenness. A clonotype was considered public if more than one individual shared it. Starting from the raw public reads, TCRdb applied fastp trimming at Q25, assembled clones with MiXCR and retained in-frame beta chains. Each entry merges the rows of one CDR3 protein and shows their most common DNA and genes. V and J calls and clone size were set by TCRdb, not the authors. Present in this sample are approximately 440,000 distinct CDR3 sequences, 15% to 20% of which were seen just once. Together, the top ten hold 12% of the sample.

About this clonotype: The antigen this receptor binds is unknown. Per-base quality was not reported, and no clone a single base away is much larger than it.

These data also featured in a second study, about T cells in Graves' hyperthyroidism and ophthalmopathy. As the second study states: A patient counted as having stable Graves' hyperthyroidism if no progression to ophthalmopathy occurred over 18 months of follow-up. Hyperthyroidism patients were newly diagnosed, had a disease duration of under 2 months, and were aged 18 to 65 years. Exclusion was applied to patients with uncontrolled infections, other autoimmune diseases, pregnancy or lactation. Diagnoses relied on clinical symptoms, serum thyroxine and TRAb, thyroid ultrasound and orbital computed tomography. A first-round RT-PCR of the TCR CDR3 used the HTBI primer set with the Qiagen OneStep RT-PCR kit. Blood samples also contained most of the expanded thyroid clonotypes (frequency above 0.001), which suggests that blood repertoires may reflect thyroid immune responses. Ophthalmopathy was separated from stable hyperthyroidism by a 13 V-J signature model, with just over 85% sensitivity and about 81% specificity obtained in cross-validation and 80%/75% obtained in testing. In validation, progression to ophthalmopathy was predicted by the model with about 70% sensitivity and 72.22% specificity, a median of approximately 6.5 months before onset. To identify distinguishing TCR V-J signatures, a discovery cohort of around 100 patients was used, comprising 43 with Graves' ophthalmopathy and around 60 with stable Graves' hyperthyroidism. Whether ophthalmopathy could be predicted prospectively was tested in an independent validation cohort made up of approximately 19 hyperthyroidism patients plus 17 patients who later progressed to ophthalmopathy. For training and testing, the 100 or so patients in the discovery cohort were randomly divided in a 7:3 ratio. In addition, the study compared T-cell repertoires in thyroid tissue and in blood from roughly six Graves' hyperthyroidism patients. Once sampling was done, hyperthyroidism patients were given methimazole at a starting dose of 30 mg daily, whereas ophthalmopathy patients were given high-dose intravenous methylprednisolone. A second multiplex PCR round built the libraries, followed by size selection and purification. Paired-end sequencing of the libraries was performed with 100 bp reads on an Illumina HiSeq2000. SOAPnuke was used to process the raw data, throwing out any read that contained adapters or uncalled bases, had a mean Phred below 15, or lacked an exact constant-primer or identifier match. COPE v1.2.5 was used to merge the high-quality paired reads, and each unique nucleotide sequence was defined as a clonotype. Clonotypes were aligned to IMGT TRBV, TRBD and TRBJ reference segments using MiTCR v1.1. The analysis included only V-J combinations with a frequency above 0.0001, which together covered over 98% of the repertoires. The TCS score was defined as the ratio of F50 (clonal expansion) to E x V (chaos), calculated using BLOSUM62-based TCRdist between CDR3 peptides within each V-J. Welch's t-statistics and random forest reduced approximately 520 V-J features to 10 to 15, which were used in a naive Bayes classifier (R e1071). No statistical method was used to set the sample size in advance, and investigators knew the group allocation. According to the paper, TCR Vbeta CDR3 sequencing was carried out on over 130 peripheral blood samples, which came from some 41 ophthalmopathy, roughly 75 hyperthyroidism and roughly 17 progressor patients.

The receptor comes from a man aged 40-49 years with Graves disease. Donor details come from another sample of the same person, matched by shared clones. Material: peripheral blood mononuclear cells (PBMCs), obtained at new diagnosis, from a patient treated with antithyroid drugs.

The CDR3 corresponds to CASSFLHGVMGEQYF. The DNA sequence reads TGTGCCAGCAGCTTTCTTCATGGGGTGATGGGCGAGCAGTACTTC. The V and J genes are TRBV13 and TRBJ2-7, with no confidently assigned D gene. The germline V gene (reference sequence) specifies PRHDT as CDR1 and FYEKMQ as CDR2. The V end loses 3 bases and the J end loses 6 bases, and a stretch of 18 bases separates them. The CDR3 spans 15 residues, from the cysteine through the phenylalanine. The sequence is cut down to CDR3 DNA, 45 bases in frame from base 1.